These T cell receptor beta chains were read from a single sample in a study of T-cell memory formation after mild COVID-19. One entry per CDR3 protein results from TCRdb running MiXCR on the 5' RACE reads. The table has about 430,000 distinct CDR3 sequences, approximately 24% seen once. The sample consisted of PBMCs or a T cell subset sorted from them (not recorded which). These receptors all stem from an adult woman who had mild COVID-19 (a few samples of this study predate the infection). Cell type and time point are not known. CDR3s include the opening cysteine and the closing phenylalanine or tryptophan. The order of the fields is clone size, V gene, D gene, J gene, CDR3 DNA, CDR3 protein. A D gene is named only where the DNA matches it firmly. Where a row states a size, it is once, few, many or the class of an expanded clone; other rows omit it.

.	TRBV19	.	TRBJ1-5	TGTGCCAGTAGCGGACAGACCTATCAGCCCCAGCATTTT	CASSGQTYQPQHF
.	TRBV12-3/TRBV12-4	TRBD2	TRBJ2-5	TGTGCCAGCAGACCTACTAGCGTGGAGACCCAGTACTTC	CASRPTSVETQYF
.	TRBV29-1	.	TRBJ2-2	TGCAGCGTCTATGGTACGGAGAACACCGGGGAGCTGTTTTTT	CSVYGTENTGELFF
.	TRBV25-1	TRBD2	TRBJ2-3	TGTGCCAGCAGTGAACTAGCGGGATCCCGTAGAGATACGCAGTATTTT	CASSELAGSRRDTQYF
few	TRBV5-1	TRBD2	TRBJ2-5	TGCGCCAGCAGCTTGCTAGCGGGAGGAGGAGAGACCCAGTACTTC	CASSLLAGGGETQYF
few	TRBV29-1	TRBD2	TRBJ2-3	TGCAGCGTTGCTGTGGGGACTAGCGCCACAGATACGCAGTATTTT	CSVAVGTSATDTQYF
.	TRBV7-3	TRBD2	TRBJ2-1	TGTGCCAGCAGCTCCCCCCCCGGGACTAGCGGCTTCAATGAGCAGTTCTTC	CASSSPPGTSGFNEQFF
many	TRBV4-2	TRBD2	TRBJ2-7	TGTGCCAGCAGCCAAGATTTGACTAGCGGCGTATACGAGCAGTACTTC	CASSQDLTSGVYEQYF
.	TRBV24-1	.	TRBJ2-1	TGTGCCACCAGTGTAGCGGTTGACTCCTACAATGAGCAGTTCTTC	CATSVAVDSYNEQFF
few	TRBV5-6	TRBD1	TRBJ1-2	TGTGCCAGCAGCTCCGACAGGGCAGTGAAGGGCTACACCTTC	CASSSDRAVKGYTF
.	TRBV5-6	.	TRBJ1-2	TGTGCCAGCAGCTTGGTGGGGAGTGACTATGGCTACACCTTC	CASSLVGSDYGYTF
.	TRBV7-9	.	TRBJ1-2	TGTGCCAGCAGCTTTCTAGGGGAAACCTATGGCTACACCTTC	CASSFLGETYGYTF
.	TRBV15	.	TRBJ1-2	TGTGCCACCAGCAGCAACACCAACTATGGCTACACCTTC	CATSSNTNYGYTF
few	TRBV29-1	.	TRBJ2-2	TGCAGCGTTGAGGCCACAGTGAACACCGGGGAGCTGTTTTTT	CSVEATVNTGELFF
few	TRBV5-6	.	TRBJ2-1	TGTGCCAGCAGTTGGACTACGAGTCGGGATGAGCAGTTCTTC	CASSWTTSRDEQFF
few	TRBV20-1	TRBD1	TRBJ2-1	TGCAGTGCCCTACCCACGACAGGGTCGAATGAGCAGTTCTTC	CSALPTTGSNEQFF
few	TRBV4-1	.	TRBJ2-2	TGCGCCAGCAGCCAAGGGGCAGTGAACACCGGGGAGCTGTTTTTT	CASSQGAVNTGELFF
.	TRBV20-1	TRBD2	TRBJ2-7	TGCAGTGCTCTCCCCAATAGCGGGAGGGTGGCCGAGCAGTACTTC	CSALPNSGRVAEQYF
few	TRBV24-1	.	TRBJ2-5	TGTGCCACCAGCCGGGGGAAAGAGACCCAGTACTTC	CATSRGKETQYF
.	TRBV12-3/TRBV12-4	.	TRBJ2-5	TGTGCCAGCAGTTTTAGGTACTTTGGACAGCGGATCCAAGAGACCCAGTACTTC	CASSFRYFGQRIQETQYF
few	TRBV7-3	.	TRBJ1-6	TGTGCCAGCAGCTTATCACAAGGTTCACCCCTCCACTTT	CASSLSQGSPLHF
many	TRBV7-2	.	TRBJ1-5	TGTGCCAGCAGCTCTCTCAGGACAGCCGATCAGCCCCAGCATTTT	CASSSLRTADQPQHF
.	TRBV21-1	.	TRBJ2-5	TGTGCCTTCTACGAGAGGACAGAAGAGACCCAGTACTTC	CAFYERTEETQYF
.	TRBV5-7	.	TRBJ1-3	TGTGCCAGGTGCCCGGTGCGGCACATGGGTGGAAACACCATATATTTT	CARCPVRHMGGNTIYF
.	TRBV7-9	TRBD1	TRBJ2-3	TGTGCCAGCAGCCCCCGACAGGGTAGCACAGATACGCAGTATTTT	CASSPRQGSTDTQYF
few	TRBV6-5	.	TRBJ1-1	TGTGCCAGCAGCTCGCGCTCTGAAGCTTTCTTT	CASSSRSEAFF
.	TRBV27	.	TRBJ1-2	TGTGCCAGCACCTCTTTAGTAAAGGGGACATATGGCTACACCTTC	CASTSLVKGTYGYTF
.	TRBV20-1	.	TRBJ2-1	TGCAGTGCTAGTCCATTAAATGAGCAGTTCTTC	CSASPLNEQFF
few	TRBV7-9	.	TRBJ2-3	TGTGCCAGCAGTCCGGAGGACTTCACAGATACGCAGTATTTT	CASSPEDFTDTQYF
.	TRBV12-3/TRBV12-4	.	TRBJ2-7	TGTGCCAGCTCCATCGGACTCAGCTACGAGCAGTACTTC	CASSIGLSYEQYF
few	TRBV7-9	.	TRBJ1-5	TGTGCCAGCAGCTTAGAGGGCTCGAGGCCCCAGCATTTT	CASSLEGSRPQHF
.	TRBV3-1	.	TRBJ2-6	TGTGCCAGCAGCCAACGCAGAGGAACTGGGGCCAACGTCCTGACTTTC	CASSQRRGTGANVLTF
few	TRBV4-2	TRBD1	TRBJ1-2	TGTGCCAGCAGCCAAGCTGTGACAGGGGGCTATGGCTACACCTTC	CASSQAVTGGYGYTF
.	TRBV4-3	.	TRBJ2-5	TGCGCCAGCAGCCAAGACGGGCAGCGTGGCGAGACCCAGTACTTC	CASSQDGQRGETQYF
.	TRBV9	TRBD2	TRBJ2-4	TGTGCCAGCAGCGTAGACTTTCGGACTAGCGGGAGAGGGAACATTCAGTACTTC	CASSVDFRTSGRGNIQYF
.	TRBV6-2/TRBV6-3	TRBD2	TRBJ2-3	TGTGCCAGCAGTCAGTCCCCCTACTACAGCGGGGGCACAGATACGCAGTATTTT	CASSQSPYYSGGTDTQYF
.	TRBV4-3	.	TRBJ1-2	TGCGCCAGCAGCCCCCAGTCTCGGGGCTCTAGTTATGGCTACACCTTC	CASSPQSRGSSYGYTF
few	TRBV12-3/TRBV12-4	.	TRBJ2-7	TGTGCCAGCAGTCTAGTCGGGGCCTCCTACGAGCAGTACTTC	CASSLVGASYEQYF
few	TRBV7-9	.	TRBJ1-2	TGTGCCAGCAGCAATACAGAGAACTATGGCTACACCTTC	CASSNTENYGYTF
.	TRBV6-2/TRBV6-3	.	TRBJ2-1	TGTGCCAGCAGCGCTACCGGGACAAGAGAGCAGTTCTTC	CASSATGTREQFF
.	TRBV24-1	TRBD2	TRBJ2-1	TGTGCCACCAGTGAATCCGGGACTAGCGGACCTCGGGGGGTGCAGTTCTTC	CATSESGTSGPRGVQFF
.	TRBV7-2	TRBD2	TRBJ2-1	TGTGCCAGCAGCGTTAGCGGGAGTTGGGATACCAATGAGCAGTTCTTC	CASSVSGSWDTNEQFF
few	TRBV5-1	.	TRBJ1-2	TGCGCCAGCAGTACGGGGGCAGGGCCTGGCTACACCTTC	CASSTGAGPGYTF
few	TRBV7-9	.	TRBJ1-2	TGTGCCAGCAGCCTGGGGTCTGGCGGCTACACCTTC	CASSLGSGGYTF
few	TRBV5-5	TRBD1	TRBJ2-7	TGTGCCAGCAGCTCCGTCCGGACAGGGTCCCTCTACGAGCAGTACTTC	CASSSVRTGSLYEQYF
.	TRBV3-1	.	TRBJ2-5	TGTGCCAGCAGCCCTGAGGTCCACAGGGGAGGGACCCAGTACTTC	CASSPEVHRGGTQYF
many	TRBV9	TRBD1	TRBJ2-2	TGTGCCAGCTCACCTAGACAGGGGAACACCGGGGAGCTGTTTTTT	CASSPRQGNTGELFF
few	TRBV24-1	.	TRBJ2-3	TGTGCCACCAGTGACCGGACCCGCCACGAGCGGGGCACAGATACGCAGTATTTT	CATSDRTRHERGTDTQYF
.	TRBV5-1	TRBD2	TRBJ2-5	TGCGCCAGCAGCCCTCCTACCGGGACTAAAGAGACCCAGTACTTC	CASSPPTGTKETQYF
few	TRBV29-1	TRBD1	TRBJ2-7	TGCAGCGTGCTGACAGGGATTCGATCCTACGAGCAGTACTTC	CSVLTGIRSYEQYF
.	TRBV30	.	TRBJ1-1	TGTGCCTGGAGTGTAGGCTTCTCCAGTGAAGCTTTCTTT	CAWSVGFSSEAFF
few	TRBV9	TRBD1	TRBJ1-2	TGTGCCAGCAGCGCCGATGGGACAGGTTTAGGCGGCTACACCTTC	CASSADGTGLGGYTF
.	TRBV7-9	TRBD1	TRBJ1-1	TGTGCCAGCAGCTATACCGGGACAGCAGACACTGAAGCTTTCTTT	CASSYTGTADTEAFF